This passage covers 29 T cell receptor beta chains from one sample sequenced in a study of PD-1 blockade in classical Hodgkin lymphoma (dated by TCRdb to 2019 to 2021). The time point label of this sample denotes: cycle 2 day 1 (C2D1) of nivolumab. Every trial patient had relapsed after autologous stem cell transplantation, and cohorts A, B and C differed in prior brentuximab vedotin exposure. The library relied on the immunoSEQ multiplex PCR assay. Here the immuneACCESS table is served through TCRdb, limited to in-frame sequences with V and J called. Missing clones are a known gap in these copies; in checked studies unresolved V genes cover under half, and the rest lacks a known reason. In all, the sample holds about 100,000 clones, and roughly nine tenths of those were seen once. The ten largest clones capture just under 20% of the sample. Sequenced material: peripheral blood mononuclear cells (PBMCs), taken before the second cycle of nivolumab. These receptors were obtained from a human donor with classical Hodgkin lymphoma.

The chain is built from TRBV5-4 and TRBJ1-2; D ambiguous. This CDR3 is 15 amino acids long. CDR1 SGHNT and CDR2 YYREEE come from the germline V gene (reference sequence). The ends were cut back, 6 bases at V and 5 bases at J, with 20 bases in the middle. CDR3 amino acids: CASTFGLGGSYGYTF. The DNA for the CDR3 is TGTGCCAGCACCTTCGGGTTAGGCGGATCTTATGGCTACACCTTC. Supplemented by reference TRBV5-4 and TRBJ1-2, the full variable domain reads ETGVTQSPTHLIKTRGQQVTLRCSSQSGHNTVSWYQQALGQGPQFIFQYYREEENGRGNFPPRFSGLQFPNYSSELNVNALELDDSALYLCASTFGLGGSYGYTFGSGTRLTVV.

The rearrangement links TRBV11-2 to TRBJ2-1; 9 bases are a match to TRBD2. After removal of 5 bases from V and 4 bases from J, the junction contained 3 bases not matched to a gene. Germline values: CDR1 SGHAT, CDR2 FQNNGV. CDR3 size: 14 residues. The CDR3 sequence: CASSRLADYNEQFF. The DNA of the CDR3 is TGTGCCAGCAGCCGACTAGCGGATTACAATGAGCAGTTCTTC.

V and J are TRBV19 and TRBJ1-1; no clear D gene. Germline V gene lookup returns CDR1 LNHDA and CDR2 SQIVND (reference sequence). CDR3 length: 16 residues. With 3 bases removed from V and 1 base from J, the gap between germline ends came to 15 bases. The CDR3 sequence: CASSIVNRDPNTEAFF. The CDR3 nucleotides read TGTGCCAGTAGTATTGTGAATAGGGATCCGAACACTGAAGCTTTCTTT.

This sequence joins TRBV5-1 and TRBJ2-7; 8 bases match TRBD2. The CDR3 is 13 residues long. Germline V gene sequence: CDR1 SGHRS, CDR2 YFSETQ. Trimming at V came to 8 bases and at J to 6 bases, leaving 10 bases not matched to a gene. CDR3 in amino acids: CARKRGQFAEQYF. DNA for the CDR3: TGCGCCAGAAAGCGGGGGCAGTTCGCCGAGCAGTACTTC.

The CDR3 DNA sequence: TGTGCCAGCAGTCCCTCTCCGACTGCCACGGAGCAGTACTTC. It specifies CASSPSPTATEQYF. The V gene is TRBV6-6, the J gene TRBJ2-7; D is unresolved. Deletions cut 5 bases from V and 7 bases from J, with 18 bases between. The CDR3 runs 14 residues. Germline CDR1 and CDR2: MNHNY and SVGAGI (reference sequence).

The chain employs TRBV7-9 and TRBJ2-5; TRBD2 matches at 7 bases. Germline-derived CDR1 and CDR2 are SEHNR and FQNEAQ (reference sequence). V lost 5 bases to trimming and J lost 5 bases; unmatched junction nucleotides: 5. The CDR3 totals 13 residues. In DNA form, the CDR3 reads TGTGCCAGCAGCCTGACTAGCAGCGAGACCCAGTACTTC. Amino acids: CASSLTSSETQYF.

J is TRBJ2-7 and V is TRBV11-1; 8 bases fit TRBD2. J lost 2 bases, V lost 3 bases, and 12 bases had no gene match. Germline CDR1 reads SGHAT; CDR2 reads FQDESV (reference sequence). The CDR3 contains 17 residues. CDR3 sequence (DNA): TGTGCCAGCAGCTTGGGCGGGAGGTCGCTGAAGCCCTACGAGCAGTACTTC. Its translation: CASSLGGRSLKPYEQYF. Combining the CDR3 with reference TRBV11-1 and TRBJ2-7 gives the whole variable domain EAEVAQSPRYKITEKSQAVAFWCDPISGHATLYWYRQILGQGPELLVQFQDESVVDDSQLPKDRFSAERLKGVDSTLKIQPAELGDSAMYLCASSLGGRSLKPYEQYFGPGTRLTVT.

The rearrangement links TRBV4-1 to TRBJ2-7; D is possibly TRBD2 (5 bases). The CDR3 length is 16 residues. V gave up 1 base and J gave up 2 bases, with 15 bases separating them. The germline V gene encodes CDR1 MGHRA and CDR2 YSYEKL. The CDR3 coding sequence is TGCGCCAGCAGCCAAGGCCCCTGGTCGGGAACCTACGAGCAGTACTTC. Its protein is CASSQGPWSGTYEQYF.

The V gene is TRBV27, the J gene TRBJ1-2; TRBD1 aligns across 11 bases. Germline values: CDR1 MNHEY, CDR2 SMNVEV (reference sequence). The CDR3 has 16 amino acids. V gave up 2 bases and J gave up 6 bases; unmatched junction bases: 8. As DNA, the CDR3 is TGTGCCAGCAGTTTACGTTGGACAGGGGGCGAAGATGGCTACACCTTC. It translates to CASSLRWTGGEDGYTF.

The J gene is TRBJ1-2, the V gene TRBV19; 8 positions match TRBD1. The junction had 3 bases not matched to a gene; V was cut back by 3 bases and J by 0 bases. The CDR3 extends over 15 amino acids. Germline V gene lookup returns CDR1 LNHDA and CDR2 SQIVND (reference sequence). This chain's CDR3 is CASSISQGANYGYTF. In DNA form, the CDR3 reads TGTGCCAGTAGTATTTCACAGGGGGCTAACTATGGCTACACCTTC.

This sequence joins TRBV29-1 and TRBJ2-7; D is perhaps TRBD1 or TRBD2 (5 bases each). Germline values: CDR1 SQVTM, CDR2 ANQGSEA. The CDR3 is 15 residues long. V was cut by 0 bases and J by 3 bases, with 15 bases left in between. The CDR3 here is CSVEDHGTDLYEQYF. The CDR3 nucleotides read TGCAGCGTTGAAGATCACGGGACGGACCTCTACGAGCAGTACTTC.

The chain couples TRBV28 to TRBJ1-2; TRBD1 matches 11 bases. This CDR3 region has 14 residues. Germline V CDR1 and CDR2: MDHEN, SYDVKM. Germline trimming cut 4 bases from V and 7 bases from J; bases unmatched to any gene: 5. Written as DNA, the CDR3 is TGTGCCAGCAGTTCGGACAGGGGGCGGGGTGGCTACACCTTC. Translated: CASSSDRGRGGYTF.

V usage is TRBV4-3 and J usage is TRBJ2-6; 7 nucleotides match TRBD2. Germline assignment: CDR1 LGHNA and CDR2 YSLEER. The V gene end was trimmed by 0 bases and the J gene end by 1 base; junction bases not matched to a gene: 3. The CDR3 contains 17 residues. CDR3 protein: CASSQETSVSGANVLTF. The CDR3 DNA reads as TGCGCCAGCAGCCAAGAAACTAGCGTGTCTGGGGCCAACGTCCTGACTTTC.

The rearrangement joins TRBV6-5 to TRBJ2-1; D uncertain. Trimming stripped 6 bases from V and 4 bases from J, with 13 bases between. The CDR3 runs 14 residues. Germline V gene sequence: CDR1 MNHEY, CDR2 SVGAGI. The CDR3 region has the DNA TGTGCCAGCAGCTTAGGCCAAGGGTACAATGAGCAGTTCTTC. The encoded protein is CASSLGQGYNEQFF.

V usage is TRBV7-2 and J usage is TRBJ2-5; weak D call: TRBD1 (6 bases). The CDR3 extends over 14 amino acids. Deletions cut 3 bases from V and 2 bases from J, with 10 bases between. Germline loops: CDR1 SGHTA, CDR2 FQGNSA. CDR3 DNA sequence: TGTGCCAGCAGCTTGACAGGAACACAAGAGACCCAGTACTTC. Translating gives CASSLTGTQETQYF.

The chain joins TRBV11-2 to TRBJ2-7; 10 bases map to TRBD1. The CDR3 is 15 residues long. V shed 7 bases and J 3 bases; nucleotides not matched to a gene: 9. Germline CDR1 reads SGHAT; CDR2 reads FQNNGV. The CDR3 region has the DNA TGTGCCAGCAACCCGGAGGGACAGGGGTTCTACGAGCAGTACTTC. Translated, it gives CASNPEGQGFYEQYF.

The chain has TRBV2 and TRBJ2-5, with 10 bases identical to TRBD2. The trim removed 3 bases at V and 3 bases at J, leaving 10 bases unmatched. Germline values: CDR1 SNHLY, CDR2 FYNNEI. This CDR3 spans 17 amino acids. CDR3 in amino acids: CASSDRASGSAEETQYF. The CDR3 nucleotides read TGTGCCAGCAGTGATAGGGCTAGCGGGAGCGCGGAAGAGACCCAGTACTTC. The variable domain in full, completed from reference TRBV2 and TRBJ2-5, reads EPEVTQTPSHQVTQMGQEVILRCVPISNHLYFYWYRQILGQKVEFLVSFYNNEISEKSEIFDDQFSVERPDGSNFTLKIRSTKLEDSAMYFCASSDRASGSAEETQYFGPGTRLLVL.

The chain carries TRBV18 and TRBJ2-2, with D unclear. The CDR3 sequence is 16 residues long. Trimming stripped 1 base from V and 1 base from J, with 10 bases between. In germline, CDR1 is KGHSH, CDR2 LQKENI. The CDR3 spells CASSPRVQLNTGELFF. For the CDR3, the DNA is TGTGCCAGCTCACCACGGGTACAGCTGAACACCGGGGAGCTGTTTTTT.

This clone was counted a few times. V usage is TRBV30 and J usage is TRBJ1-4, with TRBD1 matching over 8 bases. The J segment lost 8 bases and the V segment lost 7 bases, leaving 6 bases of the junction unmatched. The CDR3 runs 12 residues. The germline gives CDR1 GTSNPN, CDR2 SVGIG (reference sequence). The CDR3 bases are TGTGCCTACGACAGGGGTAGGGAAAAACTGTTTTTT. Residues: CAYDRGREKLFF.

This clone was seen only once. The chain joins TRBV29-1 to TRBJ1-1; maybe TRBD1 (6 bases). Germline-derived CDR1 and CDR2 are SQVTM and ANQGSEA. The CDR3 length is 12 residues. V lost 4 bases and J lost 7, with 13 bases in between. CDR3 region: CSVGRQGSEAFF. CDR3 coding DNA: TGCAGCGTTGGTAGGCAGGGGAGTGAAGCTTTCTTT.

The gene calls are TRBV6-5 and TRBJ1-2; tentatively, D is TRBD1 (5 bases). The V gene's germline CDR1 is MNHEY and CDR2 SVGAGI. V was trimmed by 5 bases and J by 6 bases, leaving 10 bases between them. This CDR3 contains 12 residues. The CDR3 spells CASSQGIDGYTF. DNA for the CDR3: TGTGCCAGCAGTCAGGGAATTGATGGCTACACCTTC.

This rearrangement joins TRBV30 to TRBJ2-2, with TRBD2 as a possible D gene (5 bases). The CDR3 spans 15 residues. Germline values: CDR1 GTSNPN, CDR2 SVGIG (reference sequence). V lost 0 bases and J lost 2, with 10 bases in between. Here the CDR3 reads CAWSVLVPNTGELFF. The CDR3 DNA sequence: TGTGCCTGGAGTGTACTAGTCCCAAACACCGGGGAGCTGTTTTTT.

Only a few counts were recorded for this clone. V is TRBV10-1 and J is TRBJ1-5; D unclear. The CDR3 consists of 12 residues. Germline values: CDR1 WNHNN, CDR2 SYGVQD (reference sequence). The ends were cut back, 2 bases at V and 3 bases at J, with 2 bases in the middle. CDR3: CASSETNQPQHF. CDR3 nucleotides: TGCGCCAGCAGTGAGACCAATCAGCCCCAGCATTTT.

CDR3: CSANPGSRRFF. The DNA for the CDR3 is TGCAGTGCTAATCCCGGCTCAAGACGGTTCTTC. The chain carries TRBV20-1 and TRBJ2-1, with unresolved D. Germline values: CDR1 DFQATT, CDR2 SNEGSKA (reference sequence). V was shortened by 4 bases and J by 15 bases, with 16 bases between the two germline ends. This CDR3 comprises 11 residues.

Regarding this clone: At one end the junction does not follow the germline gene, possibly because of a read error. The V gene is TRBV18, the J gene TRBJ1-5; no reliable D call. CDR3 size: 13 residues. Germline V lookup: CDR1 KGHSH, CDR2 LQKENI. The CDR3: CTSSPPIKAGQHF. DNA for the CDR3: TGTACCAGCTCACCACCGATAAAGGCGGGTCAGCATTTT.

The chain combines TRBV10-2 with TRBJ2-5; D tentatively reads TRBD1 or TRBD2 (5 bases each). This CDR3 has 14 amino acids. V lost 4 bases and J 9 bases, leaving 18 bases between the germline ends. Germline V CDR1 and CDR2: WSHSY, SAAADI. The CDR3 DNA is TGCGCCAGCAGTGGGGGACGGAGCGAGAGGTCCCAGTACTTC. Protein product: CASSGGRSERSQYF.

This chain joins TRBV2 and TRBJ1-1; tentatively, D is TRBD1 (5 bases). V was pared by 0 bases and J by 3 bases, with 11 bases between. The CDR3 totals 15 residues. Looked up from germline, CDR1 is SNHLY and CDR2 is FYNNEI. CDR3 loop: CASSEASGPDTEAFF. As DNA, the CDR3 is TGTGCCAGCAGTGAAGCGTCGGGGCCCGACACTGAAGCTTTCTTT.

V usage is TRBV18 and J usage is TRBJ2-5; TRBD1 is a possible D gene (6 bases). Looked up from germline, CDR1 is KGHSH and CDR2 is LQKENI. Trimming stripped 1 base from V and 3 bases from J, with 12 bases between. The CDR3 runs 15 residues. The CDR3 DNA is TGTGCCAGCTCACCACTTAGGAGGACAGAAGAGACCCAGTACTTC. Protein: CASSPLRRTEETQYF.

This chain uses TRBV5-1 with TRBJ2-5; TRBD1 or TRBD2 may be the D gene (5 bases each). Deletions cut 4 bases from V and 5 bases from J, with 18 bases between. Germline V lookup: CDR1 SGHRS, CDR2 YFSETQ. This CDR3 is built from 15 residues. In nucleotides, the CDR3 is TGCGCCAGCAGCCCCTGGGACGCCGAGCAGGAGACCCAGTACTTC. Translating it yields CASSPWDAEQETQYF.